Presented here are 19 T cell receptor beta chains from one specimen sequenced in a study of cytomegalovirus exposure and HLA in healthy donors. A multiplex PCR was run with 60 Vbeta primers and 13 Jbeta primers. The assay was immunoSEQ multiplex PCR, and TCRdb's table has in-frame clones only and misses some. The data hold about 230,000 clones, with over 65% observed a single time. Sequenced sample: PBMCs. The receptor source for this set is a woman aged 55-69 years in good health and CMV-seropositive.

This sequence joins TRBV2 and TRBJ2-7, with 8 bases identical to TRBD1. The CDR3 spans 17 residues. The germline V gene encodes CDR1 SNHLY and CDR2 FYNNEI. J was trimmed by 7 bases and V by 8 bases; bases with no gene match: 22. The CDR3 region has the DNA TGTGCCAGCTCCTCCGGTCCCAGGGGGCTCAATTATGGGGAGCAGTACTTC. Its translation is CASSSGPRGLNYGEQYF. Using reference TRBV2 and TRBJ2-7 for the parts outside the CDR3, the full variable domain is EPEVTQTPSHQVTQMGQEVILRCVPISNHLYFYWYRQILGQKVEFLVSFYNNEISEKSEIFDDQFSVERPDGSNFTLKIRSTKLEDSAMYFCASSSGPRGLNYGEQYFGPGTRLTVT.

This clone was counted a few times. V gene TRBV30 combines with J gene TRBJ1-1, with 7 bases matching TRBD1. V gave up 0 bases and J gave up 4 bases; unmatched junction bases: 5. This CDR3 has 14 amino acids. Germline V gene data show CDR1 as GTSNPN and CDR2 as SVGIG (reference sequence). CDR3 protein: CAWSVRDRITEAFF. The CDR3 bases are TGTGCCTGGAGTGTCCGGGACAGAATCACTGAAGCTTTCTTT.

In DNA form, the CDR3 reads TGTGCCAGCTCACCAACCGCAGGGAACACCGGGGAGCTGTTTTTT. This translates into CASSPTAGNTGELFF. The rearrangement links TRBV18 to TRBJ2-2; no clear D. Trimming cost V 2 bases and J 1 base, with 8 bases left between them. Germline CDR1 is KGHSH and CDR2 is LQKENI. This CDR3 spans 15 amino acids.

The chain combines TRBV2 with TRBJ1-2; the D is unclear. Germline V gene data show CDR1 as SNHLY and CDR2 as FYNNEI. CDR3 length equals 13 residues. The V end was cut by 1 base, the J end by 1 base, with 4 bases between. Written as DNA, the CDR3 is TGTGCCAGCAGTGAAGTCAGTAACTATGGCTACACCTTC. This sequence encodes CASSEVSNYGYTF. Supplemented by reference TRBV2 and TRBJ1-2, the full variable domain reads EPEVTQTPSHQVTQMGQEVILRCVPISNHLYFYWYRQILGQKVEFLVSFYNNEISEKSEIFDDQFSVERPDGSNFTLKIRSTKLEDSAMYFCASSEVSNYGYTFGSGTRLTVV.

The chain couples TRBV6-6 to TRBJ2-5, with 13 bases fitting TRBD2. The J call may be incorrect, as the DNA end agrees better with TRBJ2-7. The CDR3 is made up of 16 amino acids. Germline CDR1 and CDR2: MNHNY and SVGAGI (reference sequence). The CDR3 DNA reads TGTGCCAGCAGACAACCGGGACTAGCGGGGTCCTACGAGCAGTACTTC. Protein sequence: CASRQPGLAGSYEQYF.

This clone was seen once. Other DNA sequences of this sample code for an identical CDR3. The chain has TRBV5-1 and TRBJ2-7; 10 positions match TRBD1. Trimming cost V 0 bases and J 3 bases; bases outside gene matches: 6. Germline V CDR1 and CDR2: SGHRS, YFSETQ. The CDR3 runs to 16 residues. The CDR3 DNA reads as TGCGCCAGCAGCTTGGTTCCCGGGACAGGGGTCTACGAGCAGTACTTC. It is translated as CASSLVPGTGVYEQYF.

This chain links TRBV10-3 with TRBJ2-7, with D possibly being TRBD1 (6 bases). V was clipped by 7 bases and J by 0 bases, with 10 bases between them. Germline V gene sequence: CDR1 ENHRY, CDR2 SYGVKD. This CDR3 comprises 13 residues. The CDR3 reads CAIKGVLSYEQYF. Here the CDR3 DNA reads TGTGCCATCAAGGGGGTTCTCTCCTACGAGCAGTACTTC.

The V gene is TRBV19, the J gene TRBJ2-7; tentative D call: TRBD2 (5 bases). Per the germline V gene, CDR1 is LNHDA and CDR2 is SQIVND (reference sequence). This CDR3 has 13 amino acids. Trimming removed 5 bases from V and 6 bases from J, with 14 bases in between. The CDR3 is CASSPGAGREQYF. The DNA of the CDR3 is TGTGCCAGTAGTCCGGGCGCGGGTCGCGAGCAGTACTTC.

The chain's CDR3 is CASSFAGLTEAFF. In DNA form, the CDR3 reads TGTGCCAGCAGCTTCGCGGGTCTCACTGAAGCTTTCTTT. This chain connects TRBV11-1 to TRBJ1-1; no clear D gene. Germline CDR1 and CDR2: SGHAT and FQDESV (reference sequence). CDR3 length equals 13 residues. The germline V and J ends were trimmed by 3 bases and 4 bases, with 9 bases remaining between them.

This clone showed up just once. The V and J genes are TRBV11-2 and TRBJ2-2; 8 bases fit TRBD2. V shed 5 bases and J 1 base; nucleotides not matched to a gene: 6. This CDR3 spans 16 amino acids. Germline lookup yields CDR1 SGHAT and CDR2 FQNNGV. For the CDR3, the DNA is TGTGCCAGCAGCCGCGGGGGGCCCATGAACACCGGGGAGCTGTTTTTT. It translates to CASSRGGPMNTGELFF.

The chain has TRBV7-9 and TRBJ1-2; 12 bases are shared with TRBD1. This CDR3 has 14 amino acids. V was clipped by 5 bases and J by 8 bases; unmatched bases: 6. CDR1 is SEHNR and CDR2 is FQNEAQ in the germline V gene (reference sequence). The DNA of the CDR3 is TGTGCCAGCAGCGAGGGACAGGGGGCATGGGGCTACACCTTC. This codes for CASSEGQGAWGYTF.

V gene TRBV5-1 combines with J gene TRBJ2-5, with no clear D. V lost 4 bases and J 5 bases, leaving 12 bases between the germline ends. Per germline, CDR1 SGHRS and CDR2 YFSETQ. This CDR3 contains 13 residues. Here the CDR3 reads CASSPGSPETQYF. In nucleotides, the CDR3 is TGCGCCAGCAGCCCCGGGTCCCCGGAGACCCAGTACTTC.

This chain joins TRBV4-3 and TRBJ2-1, with D possibly being TRBD2 (6 bases). The CDR3 is 16 residues long. CDR1 is LGHNA, CDR2 YSLEER, per germline. V dropped 0 bases and J dropped 3 bases, with 12 bases sitting between them. The CDR3 DNA sequence: TGCGCCAGCAGCCAAGACCGGGACTCGCTCTACAATGAGCAGTTCTTC. Residues: CASSQDRDSLYNEQFF.

J is TRBJ2-3 and V is TRBV11-2, with a weak D call TRBD2 (6 bases). Germline assignment: CDR1 SGHAT and CDR2 FQNNGV. The germline V and J ends were trimmed by 2 bases and 1 base, with 13 bases remaining between them. The CDR3 runs to 16 residues. DNA of the CDR3: TGTGCCAGCAGCTTAAATGGCGGGGTGCGCACAGATACGCAGTATTTT. It codes for CASSLNGGVRTDTQYF.

The chain is built from TRBV7-9 and TRBJ1-5, with D perhaps matching TRBD1 (5 bases). Looked up from germline, CDR1 is SEHNR and CDR2 is FQNEAQ (reference sequence). V was shortened by 10 bases and J by 2 bases, with 9 bases between the two germline ends. The CDR3 sequence is 12 residues long. The CDR3: CAIQVGNQPQHF. Written as DNA, the CDR3 is TGTGCCATACAGGTGGGCAATCAGCCCCAGCATTTT.

The chain links TRBV28 to TRBJ2-4, with D maybe TRBD1 (5 bases). The CDR3 loop spans 17 amino acids. Germline CDR1 MDHEN, CDR2 SYDVKM. V shed 5 bases and J shed 0 bases, with 17 bases lying between them. CDR3: CASSTYARALAKNIQYF. In DNA, the CDR3 is TGTGCCAGCAGTACTTACGCCAGGGCCCTAGCCAAAAACATTCAGTACTTC.

V is TRBV18 and J is TRBJ2-1, with D hard to call. This CDR3 contains 14 residues. V lost 2 bases to trimming and J lost 3 bases, with 8 bases between them. Germline loops: CDR1 KGHSH, CDR2 LQKENI. Written as DNA, the CDR3 is TGTGCCAGCTCACCATCTAGGAACTACAATGAGCAGTTCTTC. The encoded protein is CASSPSRNYNEQFF. Together with reference TRBV18 and TRBJ2-1, the CDR3 gives the full variable domain: NAGVMQNPRHLVRRRGQEARLRCSPMKGHSHVYWYRQLPEEGLKFMVYLQKENIIDESGMPKERFSAEFPKEGPSILRIQQVVRGDSAAYFCASSPSRNYNEQFFGPGTRLTVL.

This clone was found a few times. The chain has TRBV27 and TRBJ2-6; 7 bases are shared with TRBD2. Germline CDR1 MNHEY, CDR2 SMNVEV (reference sequence). J lost 2 bases, V lost 1 base, and 5 bases had no gene match. This CDR3 has 17 residues. The CDR3 nucleotides are TGTGCCAGCAGTTTATATGGGGGAGGGGCTGGGGCCAACGTCCTGACTTTC. Amino acid sequence: CASSLYGGGAGANVLTF.

This clone has more than one count but fewer than ten. The chain couples TRBV4-2 to TRBJ2-7; weak D call: TRBD1 (6 bases). The CDR3 runs to 15 residues. CDR1 and CDR2 from the germline V gene are LGHNA and YNFKEQ. With 0 bases removed from V and 2 bases from J, the gap between germline ends came to 11 bases. CDR3 nucleotide sequence: TGTGCCAGCAGCCAAGATTCCACAGGGACCTACGAGCAGTACTTC. Its translation is CASSQDSTGTYEQYF.